The rows below give T cell receptor beta chains drawn from one sample of a study of control samples from healthy donors and cancer patients. Method: immunoSEQ multiplex PCR; TCRdb's copy keeps in-frame clones and lacks some. The sample shows 100,000 to 150,000 clones, more than 80% of them seen only once. Sequencing was carried out using blood. The receptors derive from a man between 18 and 35 years old in good health. CDR3s include the opening cysteine and the closing phenylalanine or tryptophan. A D gene is named only where the DNA matches it firmly. Not all rows give a size; the values are once, few, many and, for expanded clones, a class.

clone_size d_call j_call v_call cdr3_nt cdr3_aa
- - TRBJ1-5 TRBV7-2 TGTGCCAGCAGCTTAGTTTCGAGTGATCAGCCCCAGCATTTT CASSLVSSDQPQHF
- - TRBJ2-3 TRBV15 TGTGCCACCAGCAAAAGGAAAGGGGACGGAGCAGATACGCAGTATTTT CATSKRKGDGADTQYF
- - TRBJ1-3 TRBV7-6 TGTGCCAGCAGCTTAAATCCTTCCCCCGCCGCCCTCTCTGGAAACACCATATATTTT CASSLNPSPAALSGNTIYF
- TRBD2 TRBJ2-5 TRBV7-9 TGTGCCAGCAGCTTGCAGCTAGCGGGAGCGGTTCCAGAGACCCAGTACTTC CASSLQLAGAVPETQYF
- TRBD1 TRBJ1-5 TRBV2 TGTGCCAGCAGTAGACAGGGTAGCTATCAGCCCCAGCATTTT CASSRQGSYQPQHF
- - TRBJ2-2 TRBV6-4 TGTGCCAGCAGTGACACTAGCACCGGGGAGCTGTTTTTT CASSDTSTGELFF
once - TRBJ2-4 TRBV24-1 TGTGCCACCAGTGACCCCCGGGGGGCCAAAAACATTCAGTACTTC CATSDPRGAKNIQYF
- - TRBJ1-4 TRBV18 TGTGCCAGCTCACCACAAGAAAGGGATGAAAAACTGTTTTTT CASSPQERDEKLFF
- TRBD1 TRBJ1-2 TRBV3-1/TRBV3-2 TGTGCCAGCAGCCAACGACAGGGAGACTATGGCTACACCTTC CASSQRQGDYGYTF
once - TRBJ1-1 TRBV3-1/TRBV3-2 TGTGCCAGCAGCCAAGCGTACAGGTCGGGGAACACTGAAGCTTTCTTT CASSQAYRSGNTEAFF
- - TRBJ1-1 TRBV29-1 TGCAGCGTACCTCCGGGCCCCCTAGGGCAGGCTTTCTTT CSVPPGPLGQAFF
- TRBD1 TRBJ1-2 TRBV5-4 TGTGCCAGCACCGATGGACAGGGTGACTATGGCTACACCTTC CASTDGQGDYGYTF
- TRBD1 TRBJ1-2 TRBV28 TGTGCCAGCAGTTTAATCGGCAGGGGGCGGGAGGGCTACACCTTC CASSLIGRGREGYTF
- - TRBJ2-7 TRBV11-2 TGTGCCAGCAGCTTAGCGGGGATCTACGAGCAGTACTTC CASSLAGIYEQYF
- TRBD1 TRBJ2-5 TRBV7-6 TGTGCCAGCAGCCCCGGACAGGGAGGGACCCAGTACTTC CASSPGQGGTQYF
- TRBD1 TRBJ1-2 TRBV28 TGTGCCAGTATACAGGGGGCCAGTATTGAGTATGGCTACACCTTC CASIQGASIEYGYTF
- - TRBJ2-5 TRBV10-3 TGTGCCAGCCGGGACCAGGGGCAAGAGACCCAGTACTTC CASRDQGQETQYF
once - TRBJ2-1 TRBV19 TGTGCCAGTAGTATAAACCCCCCCGGGGATGAGCAGTTCTTC CASSINPPGDEQFF
- - TRBJ2-5 TRBV28 TGTGCCAGCAGTTTAGAGGTCAGGGAGACCCAGTACTTC CASSLEVRETQYF
- TRBD1 TRBJ2-6 TRBV27 TGTGCCAGCAGTTGGGGACAGGGGAATCCTGGGGCCAACGTCCTGACTTTC CASSWGQGNPGANVLTF
- - TRBJ2-6 TRBV10-3 TGTGCCATCGCCTCCGGGGCCAACGTCCTGACTTTC CAIASGANVLTF
- - TRBJ1-6 TRBV5-8 TGTGCCAGCAGCTTGGCCTTTGCAGGGGTACATAGTTCACCCCTCCACTTT CASSLAFAGVHSSPLHF
once - TRBJ2-1 TRBV6-5 TGTGCCAGCAGTTACACCGGGACAAACGACAATGAGCAGTTCTTC CASSYTGTNDNEQFF
- - TRBJ2-3 TRBV28 TGTGCCAGCAACTCAAAGGCTCGGGGCCGGGTCTATTTT CASNSKARGRVYF
- TRBD1 TRBJ2-7 TRBV5-1 TGCGCCAGCAGCTTGGGCGGACAGGGAAACTACGAGCAGTACTTC CASSLGGQGNYEQYF
- - TRBJ1-5 TRBV12-3/TRBV12-4 TGTGCCAGCCGGGGGCTTGAACATCAGCCCCAGCATTTT CASRGLEHQPQHF
- TRBD1 TRBJ1-5 TRBV11-2 TGTGCCAGCAGCCCGAACCGGGACAGGGAAGGGCAGCCCCAGCATTTT CASSPNRDREGQPQHF
- TRBD2 TRBJ2-1 TRBV3-1/TRBV3-2 TGTGCCAGCAGCCCCGCTATGGGACTAGCGGAATACAATGAGCAGTTCTTC CASSPAMGLAEYNEQFF
- - TRBJ2-2 TRBV9 TGTGCCAGCAGCGTAGGGGGATCCGGGGAGCTGTTTTTT CASSVGGSGELFF
- - TRBJ1-1 TRBV13 TGTGCCAGCAGCTTAGGCGGGCTTGCTGAAGCTTTCTTT CASSLGGLAEAFF
- TRBD1 TRBJ1-1 TRBV7-8 TGTGCCAGCAGCCCTCGAACAGGGGCGGGGGTCGACACTGAAGCTTTCTTT CASSPRTGAGVDTEAFF
- TRBD1 TRBJ2-1 TRBV24-1 TGTGCCACCAGTGATTTGTCCGGGACAGGACTTTACAATGAGCAGTTCTTC CATSDLSGTGLYNEQFF
once TRBD2 TRBJ2-1 TRBV10-3 TGTGCCATCAGGACGGGAGGGCCCCTGGGGAATGAGCAGTTCTTC CAIRTGGPLGNEQFF
once - TRBJ2-6 TRBV6-6 TGTGCCAGCAGTCCCCGCGGGGTTTCTGGGGCCAACGTCCTGACTTTC CASSPRGVSGANVLTF
- - TRBJ1-3 TRBV6-6 - CASSSSTGLLNTIYF
once - TRBJ1-4 TRBV7-9 TGTGCCAGCACCTCGGACGGAGGGCTAACAGGAAAACTGTTTTTT CASTSDGGLTGKLFF
- - TRBJ1-4 TRBV11-3 TGTGCCAGCAGCTCCACCCGGGGGGGCGAAGAAAAACTGTTTTTT CASSSTRGGEEKLFF
- - TRBJ2-2 TRBV6-1 TGTGCCAGCAGTGTGTCCGGGACGGCGAACACCGGGGAGCTGTTTTTT CASSVSGTANTGELFF
- - TRBJ1-1 TRBV18 TGTGCCAGCTCACCGAATCCTAGAGACACTGAAGCTTTCTTT CASSPNPRDTEAFF
- - TRBJ2-2 TRBV6-5 TGTGCCAGCAGCGGACTTCTGGGCACCGGGGAGCTGTTTTTT CASSGLLGTGELFF
- - TRBJ2-3 TRBV4-3 TGCGCCAGCAGCCAAGAGGGGGCAGATACGCAGTATTTT CASSQEGADTQYF
- - TRBJ1-5 TRBV2 TGTGCCAGCAGTGAAGGCAGATCTAGCAATCAGCCCCAGCATTTT CASSEGRSSNQPQHF
- TRBD2 TRBJ2-5 TRBV4-3 TGCGCCAGCAGCCTGAAGGGACTAGCGGGAGAGACCCAGTACTTC CASSLKGLAGETQYF
- - TRBJ2-2 TRBV24-1 TGTGCCACCAGTGACCCGACAGGAATCACCGGGGAGCTGTTTTTT CATSDPTGITGELFF
- TRBD2 TRBJ2-1 TRBV30 TGTGCCTGGAGTGCTAGCGGGTACAATGAGCAGTTCTTC CAWSASGYNEQFF
- - TRBJ2-2 TRBV3-1/TRBV3-2 TGTGCCAGCAGCCAAACTGACCCGGGTACCGGGGAGCTGTTTTTT CASSQTDPGTGELFF
- - TRBJ2-3 TRBV12-3/TRBV12-4 TGTGCCAGCAGCCGATCAGATACGCAGTATTTT CASSRSDTQYF
- - TRBJ2-2 TRBV13 TGTGCCAGCAGCTTAGTGGGCTTGGACACCGGGGAGCTGTTTTTT CASSLVGLDTGELFF
- TRBD2 TRBJ2-3 TRBV9 TGTGCCAGCAGCGGACTAGCGGGAGCCGTAGATACGCAGTATTTT CASSGLAGAVDTQYF